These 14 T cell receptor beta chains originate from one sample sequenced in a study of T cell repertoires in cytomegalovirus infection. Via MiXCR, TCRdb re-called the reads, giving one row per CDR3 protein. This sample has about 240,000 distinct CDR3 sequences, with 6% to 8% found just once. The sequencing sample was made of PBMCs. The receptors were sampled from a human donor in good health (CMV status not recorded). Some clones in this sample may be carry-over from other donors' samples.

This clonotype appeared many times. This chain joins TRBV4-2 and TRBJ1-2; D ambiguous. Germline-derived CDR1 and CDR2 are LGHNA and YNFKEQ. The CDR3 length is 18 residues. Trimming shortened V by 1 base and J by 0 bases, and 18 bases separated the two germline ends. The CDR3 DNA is TGTGCCAGCAGCCAAGCCTCGGGATTGGGGTCCACTAACTATGGCTACACCTTC. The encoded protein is CASSQASGLGSTNYGYTF.

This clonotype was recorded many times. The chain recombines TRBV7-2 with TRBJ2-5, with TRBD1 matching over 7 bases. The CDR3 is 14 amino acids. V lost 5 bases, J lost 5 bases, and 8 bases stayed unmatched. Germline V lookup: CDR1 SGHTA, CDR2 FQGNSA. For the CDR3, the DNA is TGTGCCAGCAGCCCCGGCAGGGGGAGCGAGACCCAGTACTTC. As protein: CASSPGRGSETQYF.

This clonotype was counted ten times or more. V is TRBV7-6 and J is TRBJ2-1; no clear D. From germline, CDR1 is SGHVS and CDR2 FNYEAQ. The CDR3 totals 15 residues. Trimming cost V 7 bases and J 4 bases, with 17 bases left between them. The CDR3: CASTQNPSGYNEQFF. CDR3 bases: TGTGCCAGCACCCAAAATCCGTCCGGGTACAATGAGCAGTTCTTC.

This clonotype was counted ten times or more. The DNA of the CDR3 is TGTGCCAGCAGCCATCCCGCCGGGACTAGCTGGTACAATGAGCAGTTCTTC. It is translated as CASSHPAGTSWYNEQFF. V and J are TRBV7-2 and TRBJ2-1; the match to TRBD2 covers 9 bases. CDR1 and CDR2 from the germline V gene are SGHTA and FQGNSA. The V and J ends lost 5 bases and 4 bases, in that order; junction bases with no gene match: 12. This CDR3 region has 17 residues.

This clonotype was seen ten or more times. The CDR3 nucleotides are TGTGCCAGCAGCTTTAGCGGGGCTCGGGAGCAGTACTTC. It is translated as CASSFSGAREQYF. The gene calls are TRBV7-3 and TRBJ2-7; 8 bases match TRBD2. This CDR3 is 13 amino acids long. The trim removed 3 bases at V and 7 bases at J, leaving 5 bases unmatched. Per germline, CDR1 SGHTA and CDR2 FQGTGA.

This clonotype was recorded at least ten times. The CDR3 spells CASSLVGAGNQPQHF. The CDR3 DNA sequence: TGTGCCAGCAGCTTAGTAGGGGCAGGAAATCAGCCCCAGCATTTT. V usage is TRBV7-2 and J usage is TRBJ1-5; possibly TRBD1 for D (5 bases). V lost 1 base and J 4 bases, leaving 11 bases between the germline ends. This CDR3 region has 15 residues. Germline values: CDR1 SGHTA, CDR2 FQGNSA.

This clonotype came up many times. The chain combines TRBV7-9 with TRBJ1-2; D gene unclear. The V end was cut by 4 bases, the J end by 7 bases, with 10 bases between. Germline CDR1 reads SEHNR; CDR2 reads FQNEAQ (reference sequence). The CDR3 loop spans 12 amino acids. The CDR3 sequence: CASSSMRPGYTF. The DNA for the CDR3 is TGTGCCAGCAGCTCCATGAGACCTGGCTACACCTTC.

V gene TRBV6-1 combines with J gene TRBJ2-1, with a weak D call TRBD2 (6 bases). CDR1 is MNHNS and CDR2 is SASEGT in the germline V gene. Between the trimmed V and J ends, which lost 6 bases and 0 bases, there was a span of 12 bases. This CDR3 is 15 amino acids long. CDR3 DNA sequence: TGTGCCAGCAGCACCGGGACTCACTCCTACAATGAGCAGTTCTTC. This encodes CASSTGTHSYNEQFF.

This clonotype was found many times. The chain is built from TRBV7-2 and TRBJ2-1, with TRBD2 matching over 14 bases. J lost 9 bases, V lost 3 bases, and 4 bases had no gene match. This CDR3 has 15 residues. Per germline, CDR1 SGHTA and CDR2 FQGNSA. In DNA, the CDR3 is TGTGCCAGCAGCTTGGGACTAGCGGGGGATGTTGAGCAGTTCTTC. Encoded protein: CASSLGLAGDVEQFF.

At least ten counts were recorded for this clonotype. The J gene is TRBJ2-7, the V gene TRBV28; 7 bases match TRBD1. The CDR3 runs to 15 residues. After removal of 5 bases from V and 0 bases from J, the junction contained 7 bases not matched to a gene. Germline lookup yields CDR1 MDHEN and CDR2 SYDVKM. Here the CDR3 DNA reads TGTGCCAGCAGTGTTCCGGGACAGAGCTCCTACGAGCAGTACTTC. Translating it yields CASSVPGQSSYEQYF.

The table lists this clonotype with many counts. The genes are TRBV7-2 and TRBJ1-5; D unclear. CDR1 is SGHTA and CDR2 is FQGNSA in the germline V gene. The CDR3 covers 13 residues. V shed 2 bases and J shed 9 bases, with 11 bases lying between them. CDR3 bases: TGTGCCAGCAGCTTATCTCCGGTGGGGCCCCAGCATTTT. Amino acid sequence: CASSLSPVGPQHF. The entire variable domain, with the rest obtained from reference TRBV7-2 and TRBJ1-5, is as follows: GAGVSQSPSNKVTEKGKDVELRCDPISGHTALYWYRQSLGQGLEFLIYFQGNSAPDKSGLPSDRFSAERTGGSVSTLTIQRTQQEDSAVYLCASSLSPVGPQHFGDGTRLSIL.

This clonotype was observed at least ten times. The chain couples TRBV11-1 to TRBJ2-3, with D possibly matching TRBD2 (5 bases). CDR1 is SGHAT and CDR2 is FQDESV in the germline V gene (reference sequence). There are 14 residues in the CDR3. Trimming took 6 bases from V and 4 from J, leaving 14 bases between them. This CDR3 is CASRRIEEADTQYF. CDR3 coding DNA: TGTGCCAGCAGGAGGATTGAGGAGGCAGATACGCAGTATTTT.

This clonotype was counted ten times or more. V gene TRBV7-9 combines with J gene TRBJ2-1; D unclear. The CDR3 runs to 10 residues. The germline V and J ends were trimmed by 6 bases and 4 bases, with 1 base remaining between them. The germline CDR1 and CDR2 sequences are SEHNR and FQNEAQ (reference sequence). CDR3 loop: CASSYNEQFF. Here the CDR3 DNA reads TGTGCCAGCAGTTACAATGAGCAGTTCTTC.

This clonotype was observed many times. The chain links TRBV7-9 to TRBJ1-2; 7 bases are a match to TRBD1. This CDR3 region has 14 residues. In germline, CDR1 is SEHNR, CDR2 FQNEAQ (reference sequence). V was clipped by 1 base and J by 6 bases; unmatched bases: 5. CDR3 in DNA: TGTGCCAGCAGCTTAGAAGCAGGGGGTCATGGCTACACCTTC. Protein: CASSLEAGGHGYTF.